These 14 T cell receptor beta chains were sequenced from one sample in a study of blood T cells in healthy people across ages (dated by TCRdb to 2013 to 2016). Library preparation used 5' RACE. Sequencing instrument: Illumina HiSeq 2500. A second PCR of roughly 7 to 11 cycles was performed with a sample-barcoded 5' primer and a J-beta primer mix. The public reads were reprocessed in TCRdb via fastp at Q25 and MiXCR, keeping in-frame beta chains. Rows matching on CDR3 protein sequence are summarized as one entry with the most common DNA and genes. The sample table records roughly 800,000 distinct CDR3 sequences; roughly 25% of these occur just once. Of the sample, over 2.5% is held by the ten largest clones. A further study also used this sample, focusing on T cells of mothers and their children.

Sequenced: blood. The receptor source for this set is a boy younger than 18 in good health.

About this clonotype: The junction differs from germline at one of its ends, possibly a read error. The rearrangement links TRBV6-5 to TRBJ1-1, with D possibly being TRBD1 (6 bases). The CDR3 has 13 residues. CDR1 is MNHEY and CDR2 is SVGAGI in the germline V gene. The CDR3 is CASSGQKNTEVFF. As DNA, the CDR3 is TGTGCCAGCAGTGGACAGAAGAACACTGAAGTTTTCTTT.

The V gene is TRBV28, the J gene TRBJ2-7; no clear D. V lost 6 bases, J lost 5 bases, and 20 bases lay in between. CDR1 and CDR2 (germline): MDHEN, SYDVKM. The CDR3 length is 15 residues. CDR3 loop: CASSHKWTSGNEQYF. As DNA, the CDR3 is TGTGCCAGCAGCCATAAGTGGACCTCTGGCAACGAGCAGTACTTC.

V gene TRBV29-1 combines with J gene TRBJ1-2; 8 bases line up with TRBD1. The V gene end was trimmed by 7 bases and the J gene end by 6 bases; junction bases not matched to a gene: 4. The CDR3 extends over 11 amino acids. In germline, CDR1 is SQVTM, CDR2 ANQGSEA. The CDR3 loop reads CSAAGGNGYTF. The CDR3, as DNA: TGCAGCGCAGCAGGGGGCAATGGCTACACCTTC.

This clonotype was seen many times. Here the CDR3 reads CASSLTGGTGELFF. The DNA for the CDR3 is TGTGCCAGCAGCCTGACAGGGGGCACCGGGGAGCTGTTTTTT. V usage is TRBV12-3 or TRBV12-4 and J usage is TRBJ2-2; 9 positions match TRBD1. V lost 6 bases to trimming and J lost 4 bases; unmatched junction nucleotides: 3. CDR3 size: 14 residues.

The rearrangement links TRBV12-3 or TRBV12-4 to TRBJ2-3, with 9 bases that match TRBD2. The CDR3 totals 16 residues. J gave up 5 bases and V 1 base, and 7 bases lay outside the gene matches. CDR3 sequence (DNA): TGTGCCAGCAGTTTAGGGGTTAGCGGGGGTGGAGATACGCAGTATTTT. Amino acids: CASSLGVSGGGDTQYF.

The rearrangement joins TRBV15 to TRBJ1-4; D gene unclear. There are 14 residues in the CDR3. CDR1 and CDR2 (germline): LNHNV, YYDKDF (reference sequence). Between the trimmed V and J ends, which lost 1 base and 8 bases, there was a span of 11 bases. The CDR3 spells CATSRGGAEEKLFF. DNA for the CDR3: TGTGCCACCAGCAGAGGAGGCGCGGAGGAAAAACTGTTTTTT.

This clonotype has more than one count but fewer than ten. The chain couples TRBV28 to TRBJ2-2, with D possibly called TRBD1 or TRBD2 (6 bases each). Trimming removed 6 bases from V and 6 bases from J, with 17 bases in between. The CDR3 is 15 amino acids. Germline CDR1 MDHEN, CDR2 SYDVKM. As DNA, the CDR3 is TGTGCCAGCAGAGTCTTGACAGGAGGGCCCGGGGAGCTGTTTTTT. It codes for CASRVLTGGPGELFF.

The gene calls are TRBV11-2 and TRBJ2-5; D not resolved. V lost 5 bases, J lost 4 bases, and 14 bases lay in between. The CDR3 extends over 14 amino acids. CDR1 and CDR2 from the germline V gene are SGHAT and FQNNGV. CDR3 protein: CASSPLRTAETQYF. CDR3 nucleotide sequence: TGTGCCAGCAGCCCCCTTCGGACCGCAGAGACCCAGTACTTC.

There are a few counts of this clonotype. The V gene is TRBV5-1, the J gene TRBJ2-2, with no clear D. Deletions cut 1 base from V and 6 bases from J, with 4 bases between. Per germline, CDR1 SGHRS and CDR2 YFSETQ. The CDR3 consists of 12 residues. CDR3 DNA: TGCGCCAGCAGCTTGAAACCCGGGGAGCTGTTTTTT. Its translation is CASSLKPGELFF.

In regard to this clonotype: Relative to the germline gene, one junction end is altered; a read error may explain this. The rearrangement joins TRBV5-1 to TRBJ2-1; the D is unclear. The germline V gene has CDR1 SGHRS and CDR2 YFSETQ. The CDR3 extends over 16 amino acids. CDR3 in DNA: TGCACCAGCAGCTGGCCCCCAGGTAGCTCCTACAATGAGCAGTTCTTC. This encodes CTSSWPPGSSYNEQFF.

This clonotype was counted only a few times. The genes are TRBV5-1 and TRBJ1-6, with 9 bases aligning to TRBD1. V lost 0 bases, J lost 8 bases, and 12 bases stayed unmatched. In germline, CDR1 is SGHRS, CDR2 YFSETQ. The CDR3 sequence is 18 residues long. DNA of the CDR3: TGCGCCAGCAGCTTGGACCTACTATCGACAGGGGGTCATTCACCCCTCCACTTT. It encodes CASSLDLLSTGGHSPLHF.

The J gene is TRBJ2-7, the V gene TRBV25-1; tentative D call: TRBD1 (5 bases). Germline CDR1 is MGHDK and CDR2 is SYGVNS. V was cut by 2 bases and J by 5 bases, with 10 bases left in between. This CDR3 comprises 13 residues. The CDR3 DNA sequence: TGTGCCAGCAGTGAACAGGGCCGCGACGAGCAGTACTTC. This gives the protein CASSEQGRDEQYF.

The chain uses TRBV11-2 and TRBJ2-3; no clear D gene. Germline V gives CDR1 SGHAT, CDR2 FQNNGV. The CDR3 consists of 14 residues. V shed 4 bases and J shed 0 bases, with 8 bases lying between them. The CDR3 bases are TGTGCCAGCAGCTCGCTGACCAGCACAGATACGCAGTATTTT. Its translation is CASSSLTSTDTQYF. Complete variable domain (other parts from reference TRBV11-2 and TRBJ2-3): EAGVAQSPRYKIIEKRQSVAFWCNPISGHATLYWYQQILGQGPKLLIQFQNNGVVDDSQLPKDRFSAERLKGVDSTLKIQPAKLEDSAVYLCASSSLTSTDTQYFGPGTRLTVL.

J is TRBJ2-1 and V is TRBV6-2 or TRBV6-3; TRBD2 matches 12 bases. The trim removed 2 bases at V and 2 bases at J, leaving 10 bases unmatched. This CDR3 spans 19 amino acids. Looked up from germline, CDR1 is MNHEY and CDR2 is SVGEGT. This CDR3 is CASSYLTSGGFGAYNEQFF. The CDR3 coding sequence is TGTGCCAGCAGTTACCTTACTAGCGGGGGGTTCGGCGCCTACAATGAGCAGTTCTTC.